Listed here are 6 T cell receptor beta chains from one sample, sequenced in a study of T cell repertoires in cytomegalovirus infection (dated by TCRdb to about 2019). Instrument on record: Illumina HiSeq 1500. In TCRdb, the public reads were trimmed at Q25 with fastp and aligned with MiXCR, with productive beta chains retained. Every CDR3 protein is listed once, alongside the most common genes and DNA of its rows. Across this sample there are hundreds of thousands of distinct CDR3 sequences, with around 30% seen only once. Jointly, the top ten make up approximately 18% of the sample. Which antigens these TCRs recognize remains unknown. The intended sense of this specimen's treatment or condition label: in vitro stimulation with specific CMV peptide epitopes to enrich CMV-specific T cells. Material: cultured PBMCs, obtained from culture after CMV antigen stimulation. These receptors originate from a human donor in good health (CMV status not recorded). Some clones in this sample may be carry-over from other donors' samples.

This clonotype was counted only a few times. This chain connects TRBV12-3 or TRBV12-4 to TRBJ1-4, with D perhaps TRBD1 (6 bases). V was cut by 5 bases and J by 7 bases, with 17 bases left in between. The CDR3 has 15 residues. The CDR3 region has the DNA TGTGCCAGCAGTCCTAGGGGGGGATTGGTTGAAAAACTGTTTTTT. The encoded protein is CASSPRGGLVEKLFF.

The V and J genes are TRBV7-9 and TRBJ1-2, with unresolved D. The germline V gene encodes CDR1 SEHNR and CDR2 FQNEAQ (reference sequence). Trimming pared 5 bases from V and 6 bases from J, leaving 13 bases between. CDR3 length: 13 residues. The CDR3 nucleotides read TGTGCCAGCAGCCCCCCGGGAACCCATGGCTACACCTTC. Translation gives CASSPPGTHGYTF. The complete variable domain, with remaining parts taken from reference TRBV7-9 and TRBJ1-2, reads DTGVSQNPRHKITKRGQNVTFRCDPISEHNRLYWYRQTLGQGPEFLTYFQNEAQLEKSRLLSDRFSAERPKGSFSTLEIQRTEQGDSAMYLCASSPPGTHGYTFGSGTRLTVV.

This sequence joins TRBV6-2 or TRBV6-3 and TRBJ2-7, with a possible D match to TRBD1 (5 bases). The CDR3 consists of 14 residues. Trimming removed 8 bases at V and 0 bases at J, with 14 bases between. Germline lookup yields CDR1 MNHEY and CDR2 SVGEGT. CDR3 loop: CASGYDSYSYEQYF. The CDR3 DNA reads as TGTGCCAGCGGGTATGACAGCTACTCCTACGAGCAGTACTTC.

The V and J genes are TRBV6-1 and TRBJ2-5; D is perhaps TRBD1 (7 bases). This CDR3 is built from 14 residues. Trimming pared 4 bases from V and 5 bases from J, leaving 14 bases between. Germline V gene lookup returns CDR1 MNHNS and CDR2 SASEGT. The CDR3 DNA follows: TGTGCCAGCAGTGTCGACAGGGCGGGGGAGACCCAGTACTTC. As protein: CASSVDRAGETQYF.

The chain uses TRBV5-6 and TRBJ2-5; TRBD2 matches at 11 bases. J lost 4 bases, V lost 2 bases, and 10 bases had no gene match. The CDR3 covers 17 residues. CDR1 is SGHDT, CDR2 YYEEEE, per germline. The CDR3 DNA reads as TGTGCCAGCAGCTTTGGGACTAGCGGAGGAGTGAGAGAGACCCAGTACTTC. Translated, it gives CASSFGTSGGVRETQYF. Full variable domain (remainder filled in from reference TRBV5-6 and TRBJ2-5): DAGVTQSPTHLIKTRGQQVTLRCSPKSGHDTVSWYQQALGQGPQFIFQYYEEEERQRGNFPDRFSGHQFPNYSSELNVNALLLGDSALYLCASSFGTSGGVRETQYFGPGTRLLVL.

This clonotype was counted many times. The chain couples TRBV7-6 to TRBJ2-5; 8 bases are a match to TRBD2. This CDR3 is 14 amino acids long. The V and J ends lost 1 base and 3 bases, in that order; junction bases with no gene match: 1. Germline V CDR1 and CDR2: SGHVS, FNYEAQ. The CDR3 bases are TGTGCCAGCAGCTTAGTAGCGGGAAAAGAGACCCAGTACTTC. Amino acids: CASSLVAGKETQYF.